A single sample is the source of the 18 T cell receptor beta chains below, sequenced in a study of memory CD4+ T cells and cytomegalovirus serostatus. The assay was immunoSEQ multiplex PCR, and TCRdb's table has in-frame clones only and misses some. The sample has around 99,000 clones; about four fifths are singletons. The sort gate was single viable CD3+CD4+CD8-CD45RO+ cells for memory CD4+ T cells. Sequencing input: memory CD4+ T cells from blood. Receptors were obtained from an adult in good health and CMV-seropositive.

V gene TRBV5-1 combines with J gene TRBJ2-2; 7 bases match TRBD1. The J segment lost 0 bases and the V segment lost 4 bases, leaving 3 bases of the junction unmatched. The germline CDR1 and CDR2 sequences are SGHRS and YFSETQ. The CDR3 length is 15 residues. This CDR3 is CASSTGQPNTGELFF. CDR3 nucleotides: TGCGCCAGCAGCACGGGACAGCCGAACACCGGGGAGCTGTTTTTT.

The chain carries TRBV2 and TRBJ1-4; D unclear. The CDR3 spans 12 residues. V lost 7 bases, J lost 5 bases, and 8 bases lay in between. The germline V gene encodes CDR1 SNHLY and CDR2 FYNNEI. The CDR3 bases are TGTGCCAGCAACAGAGGAAATGAAAAACTGTTTTTT. Amino acid sequence: CASNRGNEKLFF.

The J gene is TRBJ2-1, the V gene TRBV5-8; 9 nucleotides line up with TRBD2. V was pared by 6 bases and J by 8 bases, with 15 bases of the junction left unmatched. This CDR3 spans 16 amino acids. Germline lookup yields CDR1 SGHTS and CDR2 YDEGEE. As DNA, the CDR3 is TGTGCCAGCACCGGACTAGCGAACAGTCGGGGCGATGAGCAGTTCTTC. The encoded protein is CASTGLANSRGDEQFF.

V and J are TRBV6-5 and TRBJ2-1; TRBD2 matches 12 bases. The CDR3 covers 15 residues. Germline CDR1 MNHEY, CDR2 SVGAGI. V lost 6 bases to trimming and J lost 4 bases; unmatched junction nucleotides: 4. The CDR3 sequence is CASSPTSGRYNEQFF. The CDR3 region has the DNA TGTGCCAGCAGCCCCACTAGCGGGAGGTACAATGAGCAGTTCTTC.

The chain uses TRBV27 and TRBJ2-1; 16 nucleotides match TRBD2. CDR1 is MNHEY and CDR2 is SMNVEV in the germline V gene (reference sequence). There are 15 residues in the CDR3. Trimming took 8 bases from V and 6 from J; bases not matched to a gene: 4. This CDR3 reads CASGTSGRAGNEQFF. The CDR3 DNA follows: TGTGCCAGCGGGACTAGCGGGAGGGCCGGCAATGAGCAGTTCTTC.

The chain uses TRBV2 and TRBJ1-5; 8 bases map to TRBD1. This CDR3 is built from 14 residues. Germline V CDR1 and CDR2: SNHLY, FYNNEI. The junction had 2 bases not matched to a gene; V was cut back by 3 bases and J by 4 bases. The CDR3 is CASSEDRANQPQHF. In DNA form, the CDR3 reads TGTGCCAGCAGTGAGGACAGGGCGAATCAGCCCCAGCATTTT. Filled out from reference TRBV2 and TRBJ1-5, the complete variable domain reads EPEVTQTPSHQVTQMGQEVILRCVPISNHLYFYWYRQILGQKVEFLVSFYNNEISEKSEIFDDQFSVERPDGSNFTLKIRSTKLEDSAMYFCASSEDRANQPQHFGDGTRLSIL.

The J gene is TRBJ2-5, the V gene TRBV11-2; D uncertain. The CDR3 is 13 amino acids. Trimming pared 6 bases from V and 5 bases from J, leaving 13 bases between. Germline V gene sequence: CDR1 SGHAT, CDR2 FQNNGV. The CDR3 sequence: CASSPTLVETQYF. CDR3 nucleotide sequence: TGTGCCAGCAGTCCTACCTTGGTGGAGACCCAGTACTTC.

The rearrangement links TRBV11-3 to TRBJ2-2; tentatively, D is TRBD2 (5 bases). The ends were cut back, 0 bases at V and 2 bases at J, with 13 bases in the middle. Germline-derived CDR1 and CDR2 are SGHNT and YENEEA. This CDR3 spans 17 amino acids. The CDR3 nucleotides are TGTGCCAGCAGCTTAGACGATACCCGGGGTAACACCGGGGAGCTGTTTTTT. Residues: CASSLDDTRGNTGELFF.

V gene TRBV7-2 combines with J gene TRBJ1-1, with D tentatively TRBD1 (6 bases). Germline V CDR1 and CDR2: SGHTA, FQGNSA. The CDR3 extends over 14 amino acids. V was shortened by 2 bases and J by 2 bases, with 9 bases between the two germline ends. The CDR3 reads CASSLSRGNTEAFF. CDR3 DNA sequence: TGTGCCAGCAGCTTAAGCAGGGGTAACACTGAAGCTTTCTTT. Looking up the rest from reference TRBV7-2 and TRBJ1-1 gives the full variable domain: GAGVSQSPSNKVTEKGKDVELRCDPISGHTALYWYRQSLGQGLEFLIYFQGNSAPDKSGLPSDRFSAERTGGSVSTLTIQRTQQEDSAVYLCASSLSRGNTEAFFGQGTRLTVV.

This sequence joins TRBV12-5 and TRBJ2-3; the D is unclear. The CDR3 contains 12 residues. The ends were cut back, 7 bases at V and 0 bases at J, with 5 bases in the middle. Germline CDR1 reads LGHNT; CDR2 reads FRNRAP. In DNA, the CDR3 is TGTGCTAGTGATGGGAGCACAGATACGCAGTATTTT. Protein sequence: CASDGSTDTQYF. The full variable domain, with the rest looked up from reference TRBV12-5 and TRBJ2-3, is DARVTQTPRHKVTEMGQEVTMRCQPILGHNTVFWYRQTMMQGLELLAYFRNRAPLDDSGMPKDRFSAEMPDATLATLKIQPSEPRDSAVYFCASDGSTDTQYFGPGTRLTVL.

There are a few counts of this clone. The chain joins TRBV7-3 to TRBJ2-3; tentatively, D is TRBD1 or TRBD2 (5 bases each). Trimming left V 2 bases short and J 5 bases short, with 14 bases between. Germline-derived CDR1 and CDR2 are SGHTA and FQGTGA. The CDR3 is 15 residues long. The CDR3 region has the DNA TGTGCCAGCAGCTTAGGGGGTAGTCAGGGAGATACGCAGTATTTT. As protein: CASSLGGSQGDTQYF.

This chain connects TRBV18 to TRBJ2-7; no clear D. CDR1 is KGHSH, CDR2 LQKENI, per germline. Trimming shortened V by 0 bases and J by 5 bases, and 11 bases separated the two germline ends. The CDR3 is 14 amino acids. CDR3 sequence: CASSPPGGSDEQYF. The CDR3 DNA is TGTGCCAGCTCACCACCCGGTGGTTCGGACGAGCAGTACTTC.

The rearrangement joins TRBV21-1 to TRBJ1-2. TRBV21-1 is a pseudogene locus. The CDR3 extends over 13 amino acids. CDR3 in amino acids: CASSNNRGYGYTF. CDR3 sequence (DNA): TGTGCCAGCAGCAATAACCGTGGCTATGGCTACACCTTC.

The gene calls are TRBV30 and TRBJ2-3, with TRBD2 matching 7 bases. V was pared by 2 bases and J by 4 bases, with 0 bases of the junction left unmatched. This CDR3 contains 12 residues. Per germline, CDR1 GTSNPN and CDR2 SVGIG (reference sequence). The DNA of the CDR3 is TGTGCCTGGAGTCGGGGGGCAGATACGCAGTATTTT. Translation: CAWSRGADTQYF.

In its sample, this clone was seen once. The chain couples TRBV13 to TRBJ1-2; D uncertain. The ends were cut back, 2 bases at V and 8 bases at J, with 15 bases in the middle. Germline V gene sequence: CDR1 PRHDT, CDR2 FYEKMQ (reference sequence). The length of the CDR3 is 14 residues. The CDR3 sequence is CASSLLHKLGGYTF. The DNA of the CDR3 is TGTGCCAGCAGCTTACTACATAAATTGGGCGGCTACACCTTC.

This sequence joins TRBV7-2 and TRBJ1-2, with D possibly matching TRBD1 (5 bases). Germline-derived CDR1 and CDR2 are SGHTA and FQGNSA. V was clipped by 0 bases and J by 1 base, with 6 bases between them. The CDR3 extends over 14 amino acids. The CDR3 is CASSLAGGNYGYTF. For the CDR3, the DNA is TGTGCCAGCAGCTTAGCGGGGGGTAACTATGGCTACACCTTC.

The V call is TRBV28, the J call TRBJ2-5; D may be TRBD1 (6 bases). The ends were cut back, 6 bases at V and 4 bases at J, with 15 bases in the middle. CDR3 length: 14 residues. Germline lookup yields CDR1 MDHEN and CDR2 SYDVKM. The CDR3 DNA is TGTGCCAGCAGCCAGGCAGGGGTGGGAGAGACCCAGTACTTC. Translated, it gives CASSQAGVGETQYF. The full variable domain, its missing parts supplied by reference TRBV28 and TRBJ2-5, is DVKVTQSSRYLVKRTGEKVFLECVQDMDHENMFWYRQDPGLGLRLIYFSYDVKMKEKGDIPEGYSVSREKKERFSLILESASTNQTSMYLCASSQAGVGETQYFGPGTRLLVL.

The chain couples TRBV6-1 to TRBJ1-1, with no clear D. Per germline, CDR1 MNHNS and CDR2 SASEGT. The CDR3 contains 12 residues. Deletions cut 5 bases from V and 3 bases from J, with 7 bases between. The CDR3 sequence: CASSTGYTEAFF. Here the CDR3 DNA reads TGTGCCAGCAGTACGGGGTACACTGAAGCTTTCTTT.